Presented here are 28 T cell receptor beta chains from one specimen sequenced in a study of T cell responses to AZD1222 COVID-19 vaccine. The repertoire was sequenced with immunoSEQ multiplex PCR; TCRdb's copy has only in-frame clones and lacks some. Of more than 150,000 clones listed, approximately 90% are singletons. The sample was peripheral blood, taken 28 days after the second AZD1222 dose. The receptors shown here come from an adult who received the AZD1222 COVID-19 vaccine.

V is TRBV18 and J is TRBJ1-2, with unresolved D. Between the trimmed V and J ends, which lost 4 bases and 8 bases, there was a span of 20 bases. CDR3 size: 15 residues. Germline V gene sequence: CDR1 KGHSH, CDR2 LQKENI. CDR3 loop: CASSLPSAVLSGYTF. The CDR3 region has the DNA TGTGCCAGCTCACTCCCATCAGCAGTCCTTTCCGGCTACACCTTC.

The CDR3 DNA reads TGTGCCAGCAGCTCGACGGACTATAGGAATGAGCAGTTCTTC. Encoded protein: CASSSTDYRNEQFF. The chain links TRBV7-2 to TRBJ2-1; a possible D gene is TRBD2 (6 bases). The CDR3 extends over 14 amino acids. Germline values: CDR1 SGHTA, CDR2 FQGNSA. V was pared by 4 bases and J by 7 bases, with 14 bases between.

Points on this clone: The same CDR3 also results from other DNA sequences found in this sample. The chain is built from TRBV5-1 and TRBJ2-3; D is possibly TRBD2 (5 bases). The V gene's germline CDR1 is SGHRS and CDR2 YFSETQ. The CDR3 is 15 amino acids. The V gene lost 2 bases and the J gene lost 1 base, with 11 bases spanning the gap. The CDR3, as DNA: TGCGCCAGCAGCTTCGAGGGAAGGGGCACAGATACGCAGTATTTT. Encoded protein: CASSFEGRGTDTQYF.

V gene TRBV7-2 combines with J gene TRBJ2-1; TRBD2 agrees at 11 bases. V shed 2 bases, J shed 5 bases, and the junction held 5 bases outside the gene matches. This CDR3 is 16 amino acids long. Germline CDR1 SGHTA, CDR2 FQGNSA. The CDR3: CASSLMGTSGDNEQFF. The CDR3 DNA reads as TGTGCCAGCAGCTTAATGGGGACTAGCGGCGACAATGAGCAGTTCTTC.

V usage is TRBV7-2 and J usage is TRBJ2-1; 12 bases are a match to TRBD2. The CDR3 loop spans 15 amino acids. The germline V gene has CDR1 SGHTA and CDR2 FQGNSA. V shed 4 bases and J 5 bases; nucleotides not matched to a gene: 3. CDR3 residues: CASSSGLAGNNEQFF. CDR3 DNA sequence: TGTGCCAGCAGCTCCGGACTAGCGGGGAACAATGAGCAGTTCTTC.

The CDR3 nucleotides read TGTGCCAGCAGCTTAGCATCGACTAACTACAATGAGCAGTTCTTC. Translated: CASSLASTNYNEQFF. The chain recombines TRBV11-2 with TRBJ2-1, with D possibly being TRBD2 (5 bases). The CDR3 has 15 amino acids. The germline V gene encodes CDR1 SGHAT and CDR2 FQNNGV. V lost 1 base and J 3 bases, leaving 10 bases between the germline ends.

This clone has just one count. The chain recombines TRBV11-2 with TRBJ2-7; TRBD1 is a possible D gene (6 bases). V lost 4 bases and J lost 4, with 14 bases in between. The CDR3 spans 14 residues. CDR1 is SGHAT, CDR2 FQNNGV, per germline. CDR3 DNA: TGTGCCAGCAGCTCCGGGACAAGTGCATACGAGCAGTACTTC. Its translation: CASSSGTSAYEQYF. Supplemented by reference TRBV11-2 and TRBJ2-7, the full variable domain reads EAGVAQSPRYKIIEKRQSVAFWCNPISGHATLYWYQQILGQGPKLLIQFQNNGVVDDSQLPKDRFSAERLKGVDSTLKIQPAKLEDSAVYLCASSSGTSAYEQYFGPGTRLTVT.

This chain connects TRBV4-1 to TRBJ1-5, with D perhaps TRBD1 (5 bases). This CDR3 has 16 residues. Germline CDR1 MGHRA, CDR2 YSYEKL. Trimming stripped 6 bases from V and 3 bases from J, with 18 bases between. CDR3 protein: CASSSHKAGANQPQHF. CDR3 DNA sequence: TGCGCCAGCAGTTCCCACAAGGCTGGGGCCAATCAGCCCCAGCATTTT.

The CDR3: CASSDSPQGRLRRGYTF. The CDR3 DNA reads as TGTGCCAGCAGTGACTCGCCCCAAGGACGGCTAAGACGGGGCTACACCTTC. This chain connects TRBV6-4 to TRBJ1-2, with D unresolved. Germline V gives CDR1 MRHNA, CDR2 SNTAGT. The CDR3 is 17 residues long. Trimming pared 0 bases from V and 8 bases from J, leaving 22 bases between.

The V call is TRBV24-1, the J call TRBJ1-2; D not resolved. Germline V CDR1 and CDR2: KGHDR, SFDVKD. CDR3 length: 14 residues. V lost 4 bases and J 6 bases, leaving 14 bases between the germline ends. The CDR3 DNA reads as TGTGCCACCAGTGACCTCGGCCGTGCCCATGGCTACACCTTC. It translates to CATSDLGRAHGYTF.

This clone was recorded only once. This chain uses TRBV30 with TRBJ1-5; 9 nucleotides align to TRBD1. The trim removed 1 base at V and 1 base at J, leaving 5 bases unmatched. Germline CDR1 is GTSNPN and CDR2 is SVGIG (reference sequence). This CDR3 has 16 residues. This CDR3 is CAWSAPGQGSNQPQHF. CDR3 DNA sequence: TGTGCCTGGAGTGCCCCGGGACAGGGAAGCAATCAGCCCCAGCATTTT.

The gene calls are TRBV6-6 and TRBJ1-4; unclear D gene. V shed 6 bases and J shed 7 bases, with 15 bases lying between them. Germline CDR1 is MNHNY and CDR2 is SVGAGI (reference sequence). CDR3 length equals 14 residues. CDR3 in amino acids: CASSSWSGGEKLFF. CDR3 in DNA: TGTGCCAGCAGCTCCTGGTCGGGCGGTGAAAAACTGTTTTTT.

CDR3: CAWSPGQAYEQYF. The CDR3 DNA reads TGTGCCTGGAGTCCGGGACAGGCCTACGAGCAGTACTTC. The J gene is TRBJ2-7, the V gene TRBV30; 8 nucleotides align to TRBD1. Germline CDR1 is GTSNPN and CDR2 is SVGIG (reference sequence). After removal of 2 bases from V and 2 bases from J, the junction contained 2 bases not matched to a gene. The CDR3 runs to 13 residues.

This clone is a singleton in its sample. The chain links TRBV19 to TRBJ2-7, with 8 bases that match TRBD1. The V gene end was trimmed by 3 bases and the J gene end by 4 bases; junction bases not matched to a gene: 8. The V gene's germline CDR1 is LNHDA and CDR2 SQIVND (reference sequence). The CDR3 has 15 residues. In nucleotides, the CDR3 is TGTGCCAGTAGTATTGGACAGGGCCACTATTACGAGCAGTACTTC. The encoded protein is CASSIGQGHYYEQYF.

This clone was observed a single time. The genes are TRBV20-1 and TRBJ1-5; 8 bases are shared with TRBD1. J lost 0 bases, V lost 5 bases, and 9 bases had no gene match. There are 16 residues in the CDR3. Germline V lookup: CDR1 DFQATT, CDR2 SNEGSKA (reference sequence). The CDR3 DNA sequence: TGCAGTGCTCGTGGGACAGGCGATTATAGCAATCAGCCCCAGCATTTT. This translates into CSARGTGDYSNQPQHF.

The V and J genes are TRBV6-5 and TRBJ2-7; D is ambiguous. The CDR3 covers 12 residues. The V and J ends lost 7 bases and 6 bases respectively, with 13 bases between them. The V gene's germline CDR1 is MNHEY and CDR2 SVGAGI. The CDR3, as DNA: TGTGCCAGCAACGGCTTCCCGCGCGAGCAGTACTTC. It translates to CASNGFPREQYF.

The rearrangement joins TRBV19 to TRBJ1-2; D is uncertain. Germline CDR1 LNHDA, CDR2 SQIVND (reference sequence). Trimming took 3 bases from V and 0 from J, leaving 11 bases between them. CDR3 length: 15 residues. The CDR3 loop reads CASSMPASSNYGYTF. CDR3 DNA: TGTGCCAGTAGTATGCCGGCCAGCTCTAACTATGGCTACACCTTC.

The rearrangement links TRBV28 to TRBJ2-1; TRBD1 agrees at 12 bases. The CDR3 loop spans 13 amino acids. The V segment lost 6 bases and the J segment 9 bases; nucleotides outside the gene matches: 3. Germline V gene sequence: CDR1 MDHEN, CDR2 SYDVKM. The CDR3 DNA is TGTGCCAGCAGGGGGACAGGGGGCGTTGAGCAGTTCTTC. It codes for CASRGTGGVEQFF. The complete variable domain, with remaining parts taken from reference TRBV28 and TRBJ2-1, reads DVKVTQSSRYLVKRTGEKVFLECVQDMDHENMFWYRQDPGLGLRLIYFSYDVKMKEKGDIPEGYSVSREKKERFSLILESASTNQTSMYLCASRGTGGVEQFFGPGTRLTVL.

CDR3 sequence (DNA): TGCGCCAGCCAAGGCCTGGCGTTAGAGCAGTACTTC. Its translation: CASQGLALEQYF. The rearrangement uses TRBV4-1 and TRBJ2-7; the D is unclear. Deletions cut 8 bases from V and 7 bases from J, with 15 bases between. The V gene's germline CDR1 is MGHRA and CDR2 YSYEKL. The CDR3 covers 12 residues.

The genes are TRBV11-3 and TRBJ2-1; D tentatively fits TRBD1 or TRBD2 (7 bases each). The CDR3 runs to 15 residues. Trimming cost V 5 bases and J 4 bases, with 15 bases left between them. Germline V gene sequence: CDR1 SGHNT, CDR2 YENEEA. Here the CDR3 reads CASSLRQGLYNEQFF. For the CDR3, the DNA is TGTGCCAGCAGCCTCAGACAGGGACTATACAATGAGCAGTTCTTC.

This chain connects TRBV29-1 to TRBJ1-5, with 8 bases fitting TRBD1. The CDR3 is made up of 15 amino acids. In germline, CDR1 is SQVTM, CDR2 ANQGSEA. Losses at the gene ends were 4 bases for V and 2 bases for J; bases not matched to a gene: 7. DNA for the CDR3: TGCAGCGTTGGGCCAGGGGGCGCGGGCAATCAGCCCCAGCATTTT. Amino acids: CSVGPGGAGNQPQHF.

The chain carries TRBV7-9 and TRBJ1-4; D gene ambiguous. The CDR3 is 12 residues long. The germline V gene has CDR1 SEHNR and CDR2 FQNEAQ (reference sequence). Trimming took 5 bases from V and 7 from J, leaving 8 bases between them. The CDR3 protein is CASSRRGEKLFF. The CDR3 bases are TGTGCCAGCAGCAGACGAGGTGAAAAACTGTTTTTT. The full variable domain, rest sourced from reference TRBV7-9 and TRBJ1-4, is DTGVSQNPRHKITKRGQNVTFRCDPISEHNRLYWYRQTLGQGPEFLTYFQNEAQLEKSRLLSDRFSAERPKGSFSTLEIQRTEQGDSAMYLCASSRRGEKLFFGSGTQLSVL.

Ten or more counts support this clone. The chain couples TRBV6-4 to TRBJ2-7; TRBD2 matches 9 bases. This CDR3 has 15 amino acids. V shed 0 bases, J shed 0 bases, and the junction held 0 bases outside the gene matches. Per the germline V gene, CDR1 is MRHNA and CDR2 is SNTAGT. The DNA of the CDR3 is TGTGCCAGCAGTGACTCTAGCGGGAGCTCCTACGAGCAGTACTTC. It translates to CASSDSSGSSYEQYF.

The chain combines TRBV10-1 with TRBJ1-2; 9 bases align to TRBD1. Germline V gene sequence: CDR1 WNHNN, CDR2 SYGVQD (reference sequence). The CDR3 runs 15 residues. V trimming: 10 bases; J trimming: 7 bases; junction bases outside the gene matches: 16. The CDR3 nucleotides read TGCGCCACCGCCTTCCGGGACAGGGTCGAGTCTGGCTACACCTTC. It yields the protein CATAFRDRVESGYTF.

V usage is TRBV7-9 and J usage is TRBJ1-4, with D unclear. This CDR3 region has 16 residues. The ends were cut back, 3 bases at V and 8 bases at J, with 19 bases in the middle. The germline V gene encodes CDR1 SEHNR and CDR2 FQNEAQ (reference sequence). The CDR3 is CASSLGRRPEVEKLFF. The CDR3 DNA sequence: TGTGCCAGCAGCTTGGGGAGACGGCCAGAGGTGGAAAAACTGTTTTTT.

The chain is built from TRBV6-5 and TRBJ1-1; D is possibly TRBD1 (5 bases). Germline V lookup: CDR1 MNHEY, CDR2 SVGAGI. CDR3 length: 13 residues. Trimming took 10 bases from V and 0 from J, leaving 12 bases between them. CDR3 sequence (DNA): TGTGCCACACACAGGAGGTTGAACACTGAAGCTTTCTTT. It specifies CATHRRLNTEAFF.

The genes are TRBV7-2 and TRBJ2-5, with D unclear. V gave up 2 bases and J gave up 4 bases, with 14 bases separating them. CDR3 length: 15 residues. Looked up from germline, CDR1 is SGHTA and CDR2 is FQGNSA. CDR3 protein: CASSLIGSETETQYF. CDR3 DNA sequence: TGTGCCAGCAGCTTAATCGGATCCGAAACAGAGACCCAGTACTTC.

The chain uses TRBV18 and TRBJ1-1; TRBD1 is a possible D gene (6 bases). Germline V CDR1 and CDR2: KGHSH, LQKENI. The CDR3 extends over 13 amino acids. V lost 3 bases, J lost 4 bases, and 9 bases lay in between. In DNA, the CDR3 is TGTGCCAGCTCACCCTCGGGGGCCACTGAAGCTTTCTTT. It is translated as CASSPSGATEAFF.